This entry describes one T cell receptor beta chain. It lacks a known antigen. No much larger clonotype is one base removed from it; base qualities were not supplied. The sample was run on an Illumina HiSeq 1500. TCRdb itself trimmed the public reads at Q25 with fastp, ran MiXCR and retained productive beta chains. Merged by CDR3 protein, the rows form single entries marked with the most common genes and DNA. The sample table lists 150,000 to 200,000 distinct CDR3 sequences, about 20% of them with a count of one. Approximately 3% of the sample is held by the ten biggest clonotypes. Trimming leaves V shorter by 2 bases and J shorter by 5 bases, with the junction holding 9 bases beyond the gene matches. The CDR3, from cysteine to phenylalanine, totals 15 residues. The DNA shown is the 45-base CDR3, in frame from base 1. These data belong to a study of T cell repertoires in cytomegalovirus infection (dated by TCRdb to about 2019). Background for the entire study: Donor HLA type was relevant to the analysis, as public TCR beta signatures indicated carriage of CMV infection together with the matching HLA type. General conclusions and limits of the study: The ex vivo response was dominated by HLA-C-restricted CMV-specific TCR beta clonotypes, and the single most frequent clonotype in two of eight donors was supplied by these HLA-C-restricted clonotypes. Carriers of CMV infection plus the relevant HLA type were discriminated by the cumulative frequency of public TCR beta family members in the study cohort and in an independent roughly 340-donor cohort.

The sequence is built from TRBV12-3 or TRBV12-4 and TRBJ2-7; TRBD2 agrees with 7 junctional bases. The sample was PBMCs. The TCR was taken from a human donor in good health (CMV status not recorded). Some clones in this sample may be carry-over from other donors' samples. The CDR3 is CASSLRAGDYHEQYF. The bases read TGTGCCAGCAGTTTAAGGGCGGGAGACTACCACGAGCAGTACTTC.